This T cell receptor (beta chain) stems from a study of cytomegalovirus exposure and HLA in healthy donors. Germline V lookup: CDR1 SGHRS, CDR2 YFSETQ. CDR3 size: 16 residues. In the PCR, 60 Vbeta and 13 Jbeta primers were used. Clones were sequenced by immunoSEQ multiplex PCR, and TCRdb holds only the in-frame ones, with some missing. The sample lists 150,000 to 160,000 clones, around 84% occurring once. The rearrangement joins TRBV5-1 to TRBJ2-5, with 12 bases fitting TRBD1. The J call may be wrong; the DNA end is better matched by TRBJ2-7. The TCR originated in a woman in her thirties or forties in good health and CMV-seropositive. Input material: PBMCs. The CDR3 DNA is TGCGCCAGCAGCTTATCGGGACAGGGGGCGGGAGGCGAGCAGTACTTC. Translated, it gives CASSLSGQGAGGEQYF.